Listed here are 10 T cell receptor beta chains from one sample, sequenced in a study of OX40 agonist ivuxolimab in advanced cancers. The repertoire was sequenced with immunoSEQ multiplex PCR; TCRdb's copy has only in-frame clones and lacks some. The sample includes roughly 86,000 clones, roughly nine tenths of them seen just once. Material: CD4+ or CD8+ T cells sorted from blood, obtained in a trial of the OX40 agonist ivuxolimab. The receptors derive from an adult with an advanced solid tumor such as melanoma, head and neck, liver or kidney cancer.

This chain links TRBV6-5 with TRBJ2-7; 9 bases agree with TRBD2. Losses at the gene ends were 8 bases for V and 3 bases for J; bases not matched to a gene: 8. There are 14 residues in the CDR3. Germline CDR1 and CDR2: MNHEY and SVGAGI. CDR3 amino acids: CASSRREGYYEQYF. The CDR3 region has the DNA TGTGCCAGCTCACGGCGGGAGGGTTACTACGAGCAGTACTTC.

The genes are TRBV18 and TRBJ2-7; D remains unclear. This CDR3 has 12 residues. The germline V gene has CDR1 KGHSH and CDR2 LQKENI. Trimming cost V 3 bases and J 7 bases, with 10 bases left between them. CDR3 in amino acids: CASSPNSEEQYF. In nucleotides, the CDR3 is TGTGCCAGCTCACCCAACTCGGAGGAGCAGTACTTC.

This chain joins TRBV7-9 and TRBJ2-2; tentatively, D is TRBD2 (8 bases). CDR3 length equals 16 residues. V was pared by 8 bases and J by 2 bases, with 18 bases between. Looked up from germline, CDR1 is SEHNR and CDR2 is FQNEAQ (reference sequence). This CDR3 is CASPGGSGTNTGELFF. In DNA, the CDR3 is TGTGCCAGCCCAGGGGGTAGCGGGACCAACACCGGGGAGCTGTTTTTT.

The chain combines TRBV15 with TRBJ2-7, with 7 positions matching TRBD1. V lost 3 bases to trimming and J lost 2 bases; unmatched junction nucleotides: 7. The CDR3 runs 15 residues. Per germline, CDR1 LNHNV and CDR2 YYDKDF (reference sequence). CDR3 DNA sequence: TGTGCCACCAGCAGGGCTCGGGACAGTACCTACGAGCAGTACTTC. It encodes CATSRARDSTYEQYF.

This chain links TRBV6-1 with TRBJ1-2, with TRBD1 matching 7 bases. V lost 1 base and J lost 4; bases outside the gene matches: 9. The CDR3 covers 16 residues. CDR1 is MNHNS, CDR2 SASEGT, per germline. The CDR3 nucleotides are TGTGCCAGCAGTGAAGGAGGGGGCAGGGTTATCTATGGCTACACCTTC. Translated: CASSEGGGRVIYGYTF.

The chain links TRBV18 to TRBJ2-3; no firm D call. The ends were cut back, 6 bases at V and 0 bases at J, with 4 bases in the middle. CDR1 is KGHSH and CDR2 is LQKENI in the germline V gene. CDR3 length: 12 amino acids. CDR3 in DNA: TGTGCCAGCTCGCCTAGCACAGATACGCAGTATTTT. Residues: CASSPSTDTQYF.

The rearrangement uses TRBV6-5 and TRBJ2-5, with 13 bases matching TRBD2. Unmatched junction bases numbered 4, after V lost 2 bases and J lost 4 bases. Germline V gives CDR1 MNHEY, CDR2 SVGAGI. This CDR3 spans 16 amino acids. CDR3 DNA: TGTGCCAGCAGTTACCGGGGACTAGCGGGGAGAGAGACCCAGTACTTC. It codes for CASSYRGLAGRETQYF.

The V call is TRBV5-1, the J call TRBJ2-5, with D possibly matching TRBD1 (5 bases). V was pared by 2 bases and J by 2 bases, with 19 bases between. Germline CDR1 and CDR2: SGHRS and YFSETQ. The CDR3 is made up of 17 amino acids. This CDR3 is CASSLGLLAGPQETQYF. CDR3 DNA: TGCGCCAGCAGCTTAGGTTTGCTGGCAGGGCCTCAAGAGACCCAGTACTTC.

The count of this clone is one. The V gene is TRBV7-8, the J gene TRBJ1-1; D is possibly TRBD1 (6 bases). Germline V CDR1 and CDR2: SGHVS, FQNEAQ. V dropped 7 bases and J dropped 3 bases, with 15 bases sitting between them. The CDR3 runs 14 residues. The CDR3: CASTRGGTYTEAFF. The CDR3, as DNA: TGTGCCAGCACCCGTGGGGGCACCTACACTGAAGCTTTCTTT.

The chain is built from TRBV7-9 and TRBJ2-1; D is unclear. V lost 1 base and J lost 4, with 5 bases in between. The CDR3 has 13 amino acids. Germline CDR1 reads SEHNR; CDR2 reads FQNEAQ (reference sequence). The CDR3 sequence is CASSLVGYNEQFF. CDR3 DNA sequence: TGTGCCAGCAGCTTAGTGGGGTACAATGAGCAGTTCTTC.